This T cell receptor beta chain was documented in a study of cytomegalovirus exposure and HLA in healthy donors. The trim removed 1 base at V and 6 bases at J, leaving 4 bases unmatched. CDR3 length: 14 amino acids. Germline V CDR1 and CDR2: LNHNV, YYDKDF (reference sequence). Study outcomes and limitations: The authors judged a highly shared variant cluster likely a sequencing artifact.

Remarks on this clone: Its antigen is as yet unknown.

60 Vbeta and 13 Jbeta primers were used in PCR. The repertoire was sequenced with immunoSEQ multiplex PCR; TCRdb's copy has only in-frame clones and lacks some. The sample contains some 130,000 clones, about 80% of which appear only once. This clonotype originated in a man aged 25 to 40 in good health and CMV-seronegative. Sequencing was done on a sample of PBMCs. The chain carries TRBV15 and TRBJ2-5; 8 bases line up with TRBD1. As DNA, the CDR3 is TGTGCCACCAGCAGAGCAGGGGGCACGAAGACCCAGTACTTC. This codes for CATSRAGGTKTQYF.